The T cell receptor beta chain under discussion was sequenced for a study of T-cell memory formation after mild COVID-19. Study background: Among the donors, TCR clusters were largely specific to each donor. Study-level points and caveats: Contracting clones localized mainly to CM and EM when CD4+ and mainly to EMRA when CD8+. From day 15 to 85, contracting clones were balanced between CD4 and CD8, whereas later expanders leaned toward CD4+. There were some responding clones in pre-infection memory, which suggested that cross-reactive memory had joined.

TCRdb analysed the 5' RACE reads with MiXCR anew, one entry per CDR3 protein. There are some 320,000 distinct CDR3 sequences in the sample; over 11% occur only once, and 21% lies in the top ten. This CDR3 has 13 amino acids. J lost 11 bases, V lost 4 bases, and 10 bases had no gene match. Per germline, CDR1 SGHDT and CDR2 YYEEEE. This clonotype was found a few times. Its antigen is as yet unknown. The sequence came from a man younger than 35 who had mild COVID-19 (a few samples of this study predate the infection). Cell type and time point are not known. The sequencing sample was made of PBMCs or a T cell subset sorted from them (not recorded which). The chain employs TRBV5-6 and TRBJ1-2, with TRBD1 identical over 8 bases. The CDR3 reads CASSPLDRGWYTF. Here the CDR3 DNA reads TGTGCCAGCAGCCCTCTAGACAGGGGATGGTACACCTTC.